The entry that follows covers one T cell receptor (beta chain) sequence. This sample stems from a study of blood T cell repertoires in COVID-19. At the level of the study: Researchers got acute and convalescent COVID-19 samples from the United States, Italy and Spain. The analysed material was cDNA or gDNA that came from T cells, B-cell-depleted T cells, or PBMCs.

TCRdb's table, derived via immunoSEQ multiplex PCR, lists solely in-frame clones and lacks some. The repertoire includes approximately 250,000 clones, about nine tenths of them detected once, and 2% to 2.5% sits in the top ten. The germline CDR1 and CDR2 sequences are SGDLS and YYNGEE. The length of the CDR3 is 15 residues. Deletions cut 6 bases from V and 0 bases from J, with 15 bases between. The origin of this receptor is a man aged 30 to 45 who had recovered from COVID-19. The sequenced sample was peripheral blood. V is TRBV9 and J is TRBJ1-1; a possible D gene is TRBD1 (5 bases). DNA for the CDR3: TGTGCCAGCACCCTATGGGGGGGGGTGAACACTGAAGCTTTCTTT. Its protein is CASTLWGGVNTEAFF.